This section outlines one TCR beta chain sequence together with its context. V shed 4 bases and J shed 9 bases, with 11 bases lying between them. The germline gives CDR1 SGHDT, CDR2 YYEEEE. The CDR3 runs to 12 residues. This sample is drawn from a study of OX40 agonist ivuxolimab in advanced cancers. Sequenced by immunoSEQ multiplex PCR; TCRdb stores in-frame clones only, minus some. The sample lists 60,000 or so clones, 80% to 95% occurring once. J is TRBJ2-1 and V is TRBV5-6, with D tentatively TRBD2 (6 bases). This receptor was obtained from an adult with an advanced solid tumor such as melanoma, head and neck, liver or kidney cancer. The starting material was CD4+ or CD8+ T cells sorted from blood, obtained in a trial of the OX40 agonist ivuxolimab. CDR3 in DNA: TGTGCCAGCAGCACGACTAGGATTGAGCAGTTCTTC. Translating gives CASSTTRIEQFF.